The 31 T cell receptor beta chains below were found in one sample sequenced in a study of control samples from healthy donors and cancer patients. Some clones are missing from TCRdb's copy, which holds only in-frame ones; the method was immunoSEQ multiplex PCR. The data show some 150,000 clones, under 96% seen once. The sequencing input was blood. These receptors were taken from a woman in her 30s in good health.

The rearrangement joins TRBV28 to TRBJ1-1; D not certain. Trimming pared 5 bases from V and 0 bases from J, leaving 13 bases between. Germline values: CDR1 MDHEN, CDR2 SYDVKM. This CDR3 is 15 amino acids long. The CDR3 reads CASSVRLLMNTEAFF. The CDR3 coding sequence is TGTGCCAGCAGTGTCAGACTGTTAATGAACACTGAAGCTTTCTTT.

The CDR3 DNA sequence: TGTGCCAGCGAGGCCCCGAACACTGAAGCTTTCTTT. The encoded protein is CASEAPNTEAFF. The rearrangement joins TRBV28 to TRBJ1-1; no clear D. The CDR3 is made up of 12 amino acids. From germline, CDR1 is MDHEN and CDR2 SYDVKM. Between the trimmed V and J ends, which lost 8 bases and 1 base, there was a span of 8 bases.

For the CDR3, the DNA is TGTGCCAGCAGCTGGACTAGCGGGGGAGAAAGGACCCAGTACTTC. This encodes CASSWTSGGERTQYF. This sequence joins TRBV5-8 and TRBJ2-5; 13 nucleotides match TRBD2. Germline CDR1 and CDR2: SGHTS and YDEGEE. CDR3 length: 15 amino acids. V gave up 3 bases and J gave up 7 bases; unmatched junction bases: 6.

The rearrangement links TRBV10-3 to TRBJ1-3, with a weak D call TRBD1 (6 bases). This CDR3 region has 15 residues. V lost 6 bases, J lost 0 bases, and 12 bases lay in between. Germline CDR1 and CDR2: ENHRY and SYGVKD. The CDR3 sequence is CAIRAGDNSGNTIYF. CDR3 nucleotides: TGTGCCATCAGAGCCGGGGACAACTCTGGAAACACCATATATTTT.

This chain connects TRBV14 to TRBJ1-1; no definite D call. The CDR3 extends over 16 amino acids. The germline V gene encodes CDR1 SGHDN and CDR2 FVKESK. V was pared by 2 bases and J by 4 bases, with 17 bases between. CDR3 residues: CASSQRAPGRSTEAFF. For the CDR3, the DNA is TGTGCCAGCAGCCAAAGAGCCCCGGGTAGGAGCACTGAAGCTTTCTTT.

J is TRBJ2-7 and V is TRBV28; D is unclear. The germline V and J ends were trimmed by 11 bases and 0 bases, with 11 bases remaining between them. The CDR3 consists of 12 residues. Germline CDR1 and CDR2: MDHEN and SYDVKM. The CDR3 DNA sequence: TGTGCCCTTGGAAGGAACTCCTACGAGCAGTACTTC. Translation: CALGRNSYEQYF.

This chain uses TRBV10-1 with TRBJ1-6, with 8 nucleotides matching TRBD1. V shed 3 bases and J 11 bases; nucleotides not matched to a gene: 3. Per germline, CDR1 WNHNN and CDR2 SYGVQD (reference sequence). The CDR3 length is 13 residues. The CDR3 loop is CASSDWTGTPLHF. In nucleotides, the CDR3 is TGCGCCAGCAGTGACTGGACAGGGACACCCCTCCACTTT.

Only one count was recorded for this clone. This chain uses TRBV11-3 with TRBJ2-1, with D possibly TRBD1 on 6 matching bases. The CDR3 is 16 residues long. CDR1 and CDR2 from the germline V gene are SGHNT and YENEEA. V lost 1 base and J lost 8, with 18 bases in between. The CDR3 is CASSLGPGQGNDEQFF. The CDR3 DNA reads TGTGCCAGCAGCTTAGGACCGGGACAAGGAAACGATGAGCAGTTCTTC.

The chain uses TRBV2 and TRBJ2-1, with 7 bases identical to TRBD1. The CDR3 runs 15 residues. With V trimmed by 6 bases and J by 4 bases, 9 bases remained unmatched. Looked up from germline, CDR1 is SNHLY and CDR2 is FYNNEI. CDR3 sequence: CASRTRGQIYNEQFF. In DNA form, the CDR3 reads TGTGCCAGCAGGACCCGGGGACAGATTTACAATGAGCAGTTCTTC. The complete variable domain, with remaining parts taken from reference TRBV2 and TRBJ2-1, reads EPEVTQTPSHQVTQMGQEVILRCVPISNHLYFYWYRQILGQKVEFLVSFYNNEISEKSEIFDDQFSVERPDGSNFTLKIRSTKLEDSAMYFCASRTRGQIYNEQFFGPGTRLTVL.

This chain uses TRBV28 with TRBJ2-7; D might be TRBD1 or TRBD2, each matching 6 bases. The CDR3 length is 15 residues. CDR1 is MDHEN and CDR2 is SYDVKM in the germline V gene. The germline V and J ends were trimmed by 5 bases and 4 bases, with 18 bases remaining between them. The CDR3 coding sequence is TGTGCCAGCAGTAACGGAGGGGGGAGTGGTTACGAGCAGTACTTC. This sequence encodes CASSNGGGSGYEQYF.

The rearrangement uses TRBV5-4 and TRBJ2-1, with unresolved D. V dropped 0 bases and J dropped 3 bases, with 10 bases sitting between them. Germline V gene data show CDR1 as SGHNT and CDR2 as YYREEE (reference sequence). This CDR3 region has 15 residues. CDR3 residues: CASSLEARGYNEQFF. CDR3 sequence (DNA): TGTGCCAGCAGCTTGGAGGCACGAGGCTACAATGAGCAGTTCTTC.

The chain combines TRBV27 with TRBJ1-6, with D possibly being TRBD1 (6 bases). In germline, CDR1 is MNHEY, CDR2 SMNVEV (reference sequence). With 2 bases removed from V and 8 bases from J, the gap between germline ends came to 10 bases. The CDR3 spans 14 residues. The CDR3 protein is CASSLQGIDSPLHF. The CDR3 DNA follows: TGTGCCAGCAGTTTACAGGGGATCGATTCACCCCTCCACTTT.

This rearrangement joins TRBV28 to TRBJ1-1; D is perhaps TRBD1 (5 bases). This CDR3 contains 13 residues. Germline V lookup: CDR1 MDHEN, CDR2 SYDVKM. Trimming cost V 2 bases and J 4 bases, with 8 bases left between them. The CDR3 sequence: CASSLRTSTEAFF. CDR3 nucleotide sequence: TGTGCCAGCAGTTTACGGACAAGCACTGAAGCTTTCTTT. The variable domain in full, completed from reference TRBV28 and TRBJ1-1, reads DVKVTQSSRYLVKRTGEKVFLECVQDMDHENMFWYRQDPGLGLRLIYFSYDVKMKEKGDIPEGYSVSREKKERFSLILESASTNQTSMYLCASSLRTSTEAFFGQGTRLTVV.

The chain is built from TRBV6-2 or TRBV6-3 and TRBJ2-1; 12 nucleotides align to TRBD2. Germline CDR1 reads MNHEY; CDR2 reads SVGEGT. The CDR3 sequence is 16 residues long. With V trimmed by 0 bases and J by 3 bases, 0 bases remained unmatched. CDR3 sequence (DNA): TGTGCCAGCAGTTACTCGACTAGCGGGGGCTACAATGAGCAGTTCTTC. It is translated as CASSYSTSGGYNEQFF.

The chain combines TRBV30 with TRBJ2-3; no reliable D call. Trimming took 2 bases from V and 0 from J, leaving 6 bases between them. Germline V CDR1 and CDR2: GTSNPN, SVGIG (reference sequence). The CDR3 sequence is 13 residues long. CDR3 in DNA: TGTGCCTGGAGTACAGAGAGCACAGATACGCAGTATTTT. Amino acids: CAWSTESTDTQYF.

The V call is TRBV13, the J call TRBJ2-3; no clear D. The CDR3 runs 15 residues. CDR1 is PRHDT, CDR2 FYEKMQ, per germline (reference sequence). Trimming cost V 3 bases and J 1 base, with 11 bases left between them. CDR3 amino acids: CASSFTISGTDTQYF. Written as DNA, the CDR3 is TGTGCCAGCAGCTTCACAATCAGTGGCACAGATACGCAGTATTTT.

This chain connects TRBV28 to TRBJ2-7, with a tentative D call TRBD2 (6 bases). Germline V gene data show CDR1 as MDHEN and CDR2 as SYDVKM. This CDR3 region has 15 residues. The V gene lost 6 bases and the J gene lost 3 bases, with 18 bases spanning the gap. The DNA for the CDR3 is TGTGCCAGCAGGCCCTTTGGTAGCGGAAACTACGAGCAGTACTTC. Protein sequence: CASRPFGSGNYEQYF.

The rearrangement links TRBV5-1 to TRBJ2-1; a possible D gene is TRBD1 (6 bases). V dropped 2 bases and J dropped 4 bases, with 7 bases sitting between them. The CDR3 length is 13 residues. From germline, CDR1 is SGHRS and CDR2 YFSETQ. The CDR3: CASSLGQYNEQFF. The CDR3 nucleotides read TGCGCCAGCAGCTTAGGACAGTACAATGAGCAGTTCTTC. The complete variable domain, with remaining parts taken from reference TRBV5-1 and TRBJ2-1, reads KAGVTQTPRYLIKTRGQQVTLSCSPISGHRSVSWYQQTPGQGLQFLFEYFSETQRNKGNFPGRFSGRQFSNSRSEMNVSTLELGDSALYLCASSLGQYNEQFFGPGTRLTVL.

CDR3 in DNA: TGTGCCAGTAGGAGCCTGGGACCGCGGCGTTACGAGCAGTACTTC. It encodes CASRSLGPRRYEQYF. The chain employs TRBV19 and TRBJ2-7, with D perhaps matching TRBD1 or TRBD2 (5 bases each). V dropped 6 bases and J dropped 4 bases, with 19 bases sitting between them. Germline lookup yields CDR1 LNHDA and CDR2 SQIVND (reference sequence). This CDR3 is 15 amino acids long.

The genes are TRBV19 and TRBJ1-5, with D unclear. V lost 3 bases, J lost 2 bases, and 14 bases lay in between. CDR3 size: 16 residues. Germline CDR1 reads LNHDA; CDR2 reads SQIVND (reference sequence). This CDR3 reads CASSILWAKGNQPQHF. For the CDR3, the DNA is TGTGCCAGTAGTATCCTATGGGCGAAAGGCAATCAGCCCCAGCATTTT.

The V gene is TRBV10-2, the J gene TRBJ1-6; a possible D gene is TRBD1 (5 bases). Germline values: CDR1 WSHSY, CDR2 SAAADI. Trimming removed 2 bases at V and 1 base at J, with 9 bases between. This CDR3 spans 16 amino acids. The DNA of the CDR3 is TGCGCCAGCAGTGAGGGGGCGGGTTCCTATAATTCACCCCTCCACTTT. As protein: CASSEGAGSYNSPLHF.

This sequence joins TRBV5-6 and TRBJ2-6; TRBD1 is a possible D gene (8 bases). Deletions cut 4 bases from V and 1 base from J, with 21 bases between. Germline values: CDR1 SGHDT, CDR2 YYEEEE. The CDR3 totals 19 residues. This CDR3 reads CASSPAPTGGGSGANVLTF. The CDR3 bases are TGTGCCAGCAGCCCCGCGCCCACAGGGGGAGGGTCTGGGGCCAACGTCCTGACTTTC. The entire variable domain, with the rest obtained from reference TRBV5-6 and TRBJ2-6, is as follows: DAGVTQSPTHLIKTRGQQVTLRCSPKSGHDTVSWYQQALGQGPQFIFQYYEEEERQRGNFPDRFSGHQFPNYSSELNVNALLLGDSALYLCASSPAPTGGGSGANVLTFGAGSRLTVL.

This sequence joins TRBV28 and TRBJ2-7, with 12 bases matching TRBD2. V was pared by 6 bases and J by 2 bases, with 5 bases of the junction left unmatched. Germline lookup yields CDR1 MDHEN and CDR2 SYDVKM. The CDR3 loop spans 15 amino acids. DNA of the CDR3: TGTGCCAGCAGCCTCGGACTAGCGGGACCCTACGAGCAGTACTTC. This translates into CASSLGLAGPYEQYF.

The chain joins TRBV28 to TRBJ1-6, with a tentative D call TRBD1 (5 bases). The germline V gene encodes CDR1 MDHEN and CDR2 SYDVKM. V gave up 1 base and J gave up 2 bases, with 9 bases separating them. This CDR3 comprises 16 residues. CDR3 sequence reads: CASSLSRGAYNSPLHF. The CDR3 nucleotides read TGTGCCAGCAGTTTATCTCGAGGGGCCTATAATTCACCCCTCCACTTT.

V usage is TRBV28 and J usage is TRBJ1-1; D remains unclear. Germline V gives CDR1 MDHEN, CDR2 SYDVKM. V lost 5 bases to trimming and J lost 6 bases, with 19 bases between them. The CDR3 runs 15 residues. The CDR3 DNA reads TGTGCCAGCAGTCCCGGCCACAGCGCTCTGGCTGAAGCTTTCTTT. Protein: CASSPGHSALAEAFF.

The V call is TRBV24-1, the J call TRBJ2-2; D might be TRBD1 (5 bases). The CDR3 length is 14 residues. The ends were cut back, 4 bases at V and 8 bases at J, with 13 bases in the middle. CDR1 is KGHDR and CDR2 is SFDVKD in the germline V gene. CDR3 residues: CATSESRVPGELFF. CDR3 in DNA: TGTGCCACCAGTGAGTCCAGGGTGCCAGGGGAGCTGTTTTTT.

The chain carries TRBV27 and TRBJ1-5; a weak D match, TRBD1 (5 bases). The germline V and J ends were trimmed by 3 bases and 8 bases, with 8 bases remaining between them. CDR1 is MNHEY and CDR2 is SMNVEV in the germline V gene (reference sequence). The CDR3 runs 12 residues. The CDR3 protein is CASSFQGKPQHF. Here the CDR3 DNA reads TGTGCCAGCAGTTTTCAGGGCAAGCCCCAGCATTTT.

The chain is built from TRBV11-2 and TRBJ1-2, with 7 bases identical to TRBD1. The V gene end was trimmed by 6 bases and the J gene end by 4 bases; junction bases not matched to a gene: 11. The CDR3 sequence is 15 residues long. Germline V gives CDR1 SGHAT, CDR2 FQNNGV. DNA for the CDR3: TGTGCCAGCAGGCGAATCCGGGACAGAGTCTATGGCTACACCTTC. It is translated as CASRRIRDRVYGYTF.

The chain uses TRBV28 and TRBJ1-2; 7 nucleotides align to TRBD1. The length of the CDR3 is 13 residues. Germline V gene data show CDR1 as MDHEN and CDR2 as SYDVKM. V was clipped by 4 bases and J by 3 bases; unmatched bases: 2. The CDR3 bases are TGTGCCAGCAGTTCGGGACAGCACTATGGCTACACCTTC. Protein sequence: CASSSGQHYGYTF.

In nucleotides, the CDR3 is TGTGCCAGCAGTGAAGTGGGACAGGAGAATTCACCCCTCCACTTT. Translation gives CASSEVGQENSPLHF. The genes are TRBV2 and TRBJ1-6; 8 nucleotides line up with TRBD1. The CDR3 runs 15 residues. CDR1 is SNHLY and CDR2 is FYNNEI in the germline V gene. V lost 1 base to trimming and J lost 7 bases; unmatched junction nucleotides: 3.

This clone was recorded once. The chain couples TRBV28 to TRBJ1-5; 7 nucleotides agree with TRBD1. The V gene end was trimmed by 3 bases and the J gene end by 4 bases; junction bases not matched to a gene: 9. Germline V gene lookup returns CDR1 MDHEN and CDR2 SYDVKM. This CDR3 spans 16 amino acids. Here the CDR3 reads CASSFVGGLGNQPQHF. The CDR3 coding sequence is TGTGCCAGCAGTTTTGTAGGGGGCTTAGGGAATCAGCCCCAGCATTTT.